This T cell receptor beta chain originates from a study of Graves' ophthalmopathy and Graves' hyperthyroidism. TCR beta CDR3 regions were amplified from RNA transcripts. HTBI primers primed a first-round RT-PCR, and a second-round multiplex PCR followed. TCRdb analysed the multiplex PCR reads with MiXCR anew, one entry per CDR3 protein. The table lists 170,000 or so distinct CDR3 sequences, less than 45% of them singletons. Trimming removed 5 bases from V and 2 bases from J; junction bases left unmatched: 5. The CDR3 consists of 14 residues. The chain combines TRBV12-3 or TRBV12-4 with TRBJ1-2; 7 bases fit TRBD1. The TCR sequence derives from a woman between 40 and 55 years old with Graves' ophthalmopathy. Sequencing input: peripheral blood. The DNA of the CDR3 is TGTGCCAGCAGTCCCGGACAGGCGAACTATGGCTACACCTTC. Protein product: CASSPGQANYGYTF.